Here is one TCR beta chain with its context. Its antigen is still unknown. Caucasian adults residing in Nashville, Tennessee made up all the donors. These data come from a study of shared clonotypes between healthy human individuals. Regarding the study as a whole: Deeper or shallower sequencing was expected to change how clonotypes are shared among donors.

V lost 0 bases and J 0 bases, leaving 6 bases between the germline ends. CDR3 length: 15 residues. Germline lookup yields CDR1 KGHSH and CDR2 LQKENI. Libraries were prepared by immunoSEQ multiplex PCR; TCRdb keeps only in-frame clonotypes and omits some of them. The data hold about 490,000 clones, with approximately 80% observed a single time. This chain links TRBV18 with TRBJ1-5, with D unresolved. Sequencing used PBMCs. This sequence was found in a woman between 40 and 55 years old in good health. Some clones in this sample may be carry-over from other donors' samples. CDR3 protein: CASSPPGVSNQPQHF. Written as DNA, the CDR3 is TGTGCCAGCTCACCACCCGGGGTTAGCAATCAGCCCCAGCATTTT.